This TCR beta chain was documented in a study of T cell changes during pregnancy in multiple sclerosis. Trimming pared 7 bases from V and 5 bases from J, leaving 18 bases between. Germline values: CDR1 LNHDA, CDR2 SQIVND (reference sequence). The CDR3 spans 15 residues. Here immunoSEQ multiplex PCR was the method, and the copy in TCRdb shows in-frame clones only, minus some. The data hold tens of thousands of clones, with 75% to 95% observed a single time. The J gene is TRBJ1-5, the V gene TRBV19; TRBD1 is a possible D gene (6 bases). The sequencing here drew on CD8+ T cells from peripheral blood mononuclear cells, taken before pregnancy. The clonotype was recovered from a female donor with multiple sclerosis, enrolled in a pregnancy study. Here the CDR3 DNA reads TGTGCCAGTAACCTCTGGGGGGGCTCCGATCAGCCCCAGCATTTT. Translation: CASNLWGGSDQPQHF.